One sample yielded the 12 T cell receptor beta chains listed below, sequenced in a study of T cell changes during pregnancy in multiple sclerosis. Assay used: immunoSEQ multiplex PCR; TCRdb lists only in-frame clones, some missing. The sample lists tens of thousands of clones; 85% to 90% were seen once. The sequencing here drew on peripheral blood, taken after pregnancy. The source of these receptors is a female donor in good health, enrolled as a control in a pregnancy study.

With respect to this clone: The same CDR3 is also encoded by other DNA sequences in this sample. J is TRBJ1-5 and V is TRBV9; 8 bases are shared with TRBD1. The germline gives CDR1 SGDLS, CDR2 YYNGEE. J was trimmed by 1 base and V by 0 bases; bases with no gene match: 0. This CDR3 contains 15 residues. This CDR3 reads CASSVGTGSNQPQHF. CDR3 nucleotide sequence: TGTGCCAGCAGCGTAGGGACAGGGAGCAATCAGCCCCAGCATTTT.

The chain recombines TRBV5-4 with TRBJ2-7, with D tentatively TRBD2 (7 bases). The V end lost 4 bases, the J end lost 6 bases, and 14 bases lay between the germline ends. Germline CDR1 is SGHNT and CDR2 is YYREEE (reference sequence). This CDR3 has 13 residues. The CDR3 loop is CASSPGGGREQYF. CDR3 nucleotide sequence: TGTGCCAGCAGCCCTGGGGGGGGCCGCGAGCAGTACTTC. The complete variable domain, with remaining parts taken from reference TRBV5-4 and TRBJ2-7, reads ETGVTQSPTHLIKTRGQQVTLRCSSQSGHNTVSWYQQALGQGPQFIFQYYREEENGRGNFPPRFSGLQFPNYSSELNVNALELDDSALYLCASSPGGGREQYFGPGTRLTVT.

On this clone itself: The junction differs from germline at one of its ends, possibly a read error. The chain combines TRBV18 with TRBJ2-5; the D is unclear. This CDR3 has 15 amino acids. Germline values: CDR1 KGHSH, CDR2 LQKENI. CDR3 residues: CASSPLNELQETQYF. In nucleotides, the CDR3 is TGTGCCAGCTCGCCACTAAATGAGCTTCAAGAGACCCAGTACTTC.

The gene calls are TRBV5-1 and TRBJ2-7, with D possibly TRBD2 on 6 matching bases. This CDR3 comprises 16 residues. V shed 4 bases and J shed 0 bases, with 17 bases lying between them. Germline CDR1 reads SGHRS; CDR2 reads YFSETQ. CDR3 DNA sequence: TGCGCCAGCAGCATATCACTAGCTGGCCGCTCCTACGAGCAGTACTTC. Translating it yields CASSISLAGRSYEQYF.

The gene calls are TRBV12-2 and TRBJ2-7; the table's TRBD2 call for D was not verified on the DNA. TRBV12-2 represents a pseudogene. CDR3 length: 14 residues. CDR3 in amino acids: CATRVRLVSYEQYF. DNA for the CDR3: TGTGCAACCCGGGTCCGGTTGGTCTCCTACGAGCAGTACTTC.

The genes are TRBV4-1 and TRBJ2-3; 8 bases line up with TRBD2. V shed 7 bases, J shed 1 base, and the junction held 4 bases outside the gene matches. The CDR3 has 14 amino acids. CDR1 is MGHRA and CDR2 is YSYEKL in the germline V gene. The CDR3 sequence: CASTPGGGTDTQYF. As DNA, the CDR3 is TGCGCCAGCACCCCGGGGGGGGGCACAGATACGCAGTATTTT.

V usage is TRBV9 and J usage is TRBJ2-1; 7 bases are shared with TRBD2. This CDR3 contains 15 residues. J was trimmed by 4 bases and V by 0 bases; bases with no gene match: 4. Looked up from germline, CDR1 is SGDLS and CDR2 is YYNGEE. In DNA form, the CDR3 reads TGTGCCAGCAGCGTAGACGGGGGGATATACAATGAGCAGTTCTTC. Amino acids: CASSVDGGIYNEQFF.

The chain recombines TRBV10-3 with TRBJ2-3, with TRBD2 matching 14 bases. The junction had 2 bases not matched to a gene; V was cut back by 4 bases and J by 5 bases. Germline CDR1 ENHRY, CDR2 SYGVKD. This CDR3 has 15 amino acids. Here the CDR3 reads CAISGGLAGEDTQYF. The CDR3 DNA reads TGTGCCATCAGTGGGGGACTAGCGGGAGAAGATACGCAGTATTTT.

This rearrangement joins TRBV10-3 to TRBJ1-1, with no clear D. The CDR3 is made up of 13 amino acids. V shed 7 bases and J shed 3 bases, with 12 bases lying between them. CDR1 is ENHRY, CDR2 SYGVKD, per germline. The CDR3 loop reads CAIKVVEDTEAFF. CDR3 nucleotide sequence: TGTGCCATCAAGGTTGTCGAGGACACTGAAGCTTTCTTT.

This chain uses TRBV15 with TRBJ2-2, with 10 bases aligning to TRBD1. Germline assignment: CDR1 LNHNV and CDR2 YYDKDF (reference sequence). V dropped 0 bases and J dropped 7; count of bases not matched to a gene: 11. The CDR3 length is 18 residues. The CDR3 bases are TGTGCCACCAGCAGAGATCAGGTCGACAGGGGGCCGGGCGGGGAGCTGTTTTTT. Protein: CATSRDQVDRGPGGELFF.

This clone was found once. The J gene is TRBJ1-2, the V gene TRBV27, with 12 bases lining up with TRBD1. Germline CDR1 MNHEY, CDR2 SMNVEV (reference sequence). The ends lost 8 bases at V and 3 bases at J; junction bases unmatched: 4. The CDR3 loop spans 14 amino acids. The CDR3 reads CASGGQGAYYGYTF. The DNA of the CDR3 is TGTGCCAGCGGGGGACAGGGGGCATACTATGGCTACACCTTC.

CDR3 region: CASSLGVRLAGGDEQFF. The DNA for the CDR3 is TGTGCCAGCAGCTTAGGGGTACGGCTAGCGGGAGGGGATGAGCAGTTCTTC. The chain carries TRBV7-2 and TRBJ2-1, with 12 positions matching TRBD2. J was trimmed by 8 bases and V by 1 base; bases with no gene match: 9. Per the germline V gene, CDR1 is SGHTA and CDR2 is FQGNSA. The CDR3 is 17 residues long.